This T cell receptor (beta chain) was captured by sequencing in a study of blood T cell repertoires in COVID-19. Overall study context: Whether acute or convalescent, the COVID-19 samples came from the United States, Italy and Spain. In each case, the material was cDNA or gDNA derived from T cells, B-cell-depleted T cells, or PBMCs.

As originally analysed: Quantification of nucleated cells was approximated via reference gene primer amplification. TCRdb keeps only in-frame clones here, not all; method: immunoSEQ multiplex PCR. That table supplies the V and J calls and clone size; D and trimming were determined from the DNA. The sample lists under 200,000 clones, over 70% occurring once. This CDR3 comprises 15 residues. The V end lost 0 bases, the J end lost 8 bases, and 13 bases lay between the germline ends. Germline V gene sequence: CDR1 LNHDA, CDR2 SQIVND (reference sequence). Participants, about 18 to 100 years old, spanned under 25 US areas.

The chain employs TRBV19 and TRBJ2-2, with unresolved D. What was sequenced was PBMCs or T cells enriched from blood (not recorded which). The clonotype was recovered from a man over 45 who had recovered from COVID-19. DNA of the CDR3: TGTGCCAGTAGTATAGACCCAGCGCGCCGGGGGGAGCTGTTTTTT. Translated: CASSIDPARRGELFF.